This entry is about one TCR beta chain. What it recognizes is unknown. These data are taken from a study of cytomegalovirus exposure and HLA in healthy donors. Across the whole study: Early release data held approximately 81 million unique TCRs from HLA-typed donors. Among the 300 to 500 donors who were genotyped, approximately 84% fell in the genetic ancestry cluster that is associated with self-reported Caucasian donors.

With 7 bases clipped from V and 9 bases from J, the junction kept 13 bases outside the gene matches. This CDR3 region has 15 residues. CDR1 LNHDA and CDR2 SQIVND come from the germline V gene (reference sequence). The PCR had 60 Vbeta and 13 Jbeta primers. Generated by immunoSEQ multiplex PCR, the TCRdb table keeps only in-frame clones and is missing some. Of under 200,000 clones in the sample, about 79% are singletons; the top ten hold less than 2.5%. The study's findings and limits: Specific recognition of CMV antigens was confirmed in vitro for a few chains (all CMV-associated). TCR beta sequences reportedly predicted most subjects' HLA-A and HLA-B alleles accurately.

This receptor was taken from a woman in her forties or fifties in good health and CMV-seronegative. The sample taken for sequencing was PBMCs. This sequence joins TRBV19 and TRBJ2-1; 9 nucleotides match TRBD1. CDR3: CASTQGDRVRGEQFF. For the CDR3, the DNA is TGTGCCAGTACCCAGGGGGACAGGGTGAGGGGTGAGCAGTTCTTC.